The clone carrying this TCR beta chain occurred many times. The sample comes from a study of Graves' ophthalmopathy and Graves' hyperthyroidism. CDR3 regions of TCR beta were amplified from RNA transcripts. Second-round multiplex PCR followed a first-round RT-PCR using HTBI primers. TCRdb reprocessed the multiplex PCR reads via MiXCR and lists one record per CDR3 protein. The data contain hundreds of thousands of distinct CDR3 sequences, approximately 21% of them singletons. CDR3 length equals 12 residues. The germline V gene encodes CDR1 GTSNPN and CDR2 SVGIG (reference sequence). The V segment lost 8 bases and the J segment 3 bases; nucleotides outside the gene matches: 3.

Sequencing input: peripheral blood. V and J are TRBV30 and TRBJ1-1; 10 nucleotides agree with TRBD1. This clonotype was sampled from a young woman with stable Graves' hyperthyroidism. The CDR3: CARGQGHTEAFF. CDR3 DNA sequence: TGTGCCCGGGGACAGGGGCACACTGAAGCTTTCTTT.